Each of the 11 T cell receptor beta chains below was sequenced from the same sample in a study of OX40 agonist ivuxolimab in advanced cancers. Sequencing was performed with immunoSEQ multiplex PCR; in TCRdb, only in-frame clones are kept and a portion is missing. The data show 62,000 or so clones, roughly nine tenths seen once. The sequencing here drew on CD4+ or CD8+ T cells sorted from blood, taken in a trial of the OX40 agonist ivuxolimab. All receptors come from an adult with an advanced solid tumor such as melanoma, head and neck, liver or kidney cancer.

The chain employs TRBV15 and TRBJ1-4; D not certain. Trimming removed 1 base from V and 5 bases from J, with 5 bases in between. The V gene's germline CDR1 is LNHNV and CDR2 YYDKDF (reference sequence). The CDR3 loop spans 13 amino acids. CDR3 sequence reads: CATSRGLNEKLFF. CDR3 sequence (DNA): TGTGCCACCAGCAGAGGCTTAAATGAAAAACTGTTTTTT.

This rearrangement joins TRBV6-6 to TRBJ2-5; D possibly corresponds to TRBD2 (7 bases). This CDR3 has 14 amino acids. Germline lookup yields CDR1 MNHNY and CDR2 SVGAGI (reference sequence). Trimming removed 2 bases at V and 7 bases at J, with 14 bases between. This chain's CDR3 is CASSYLGLGGTQYF. Here the CDR3 DNA reads TGTGCCAGCAGTTACCTCGGACTAGGGGGGACCCAGTACTTC.

The genes are TRBV2 and TRBJ2-1, with 9 bases identical to TRBD2. The CDR3 runs 15 residues. The trim removed 8 bases at V and 8 bases at J, leaving 13 bases unmatched. Germline V gene sequence: CDR1 SNHLY, CDR2 FYNNEI. CDR3 coding DNA: TGTGCCAGCTCTTGGCTAGCGGGGACCTCGGATGAGCAGTTCTTC. Translated: CASSWLAGTSDEQFF.

The genes are TRBV5-1 and TRBJ2-1; D might be TRBD2 (7 bases). Germline loops: CDR1 SGHRS, CDR2 YFSETQ. The V and J ends lost 4 bases and 10 bases respectively, with 27 bases between them. This CDR3 has 17 amino acids. The CDR3 loop is CASSPGLLGGRLGEQFF. The CDR3 coding sequence is TGCGCCAGCAGCCCGGGTTTATTGGGGGGGCGCTTAGGGGAGCAGTTCTTC.

The chain carries TRBV28 and TRBJ2-7, with D perhaps matching TRBD1 (7 bases). CDR1 and CDR2 from the germline V gene are MDHEN and SYDVKM. This CDR3 region has 12 residues. V lost 5 bases and J lost 4, with 9 bases in between. CDR3: CASSPGGYEQYF. The DNA of the CDR3 is TGTGCCAGCAGTCCAGGGGGGTACGAGCAGTACTTC.

V is TRBV6-6 and J is TRBJ2-2; D uncertain. The CDR3 is 15 amino acids. Between the trimmed V and J ends, which lost 2 bases and 0 bases, there was a span of 7 bases. CDR1 is MNHNY and CDR2 is SVGAGI in the germline V gene (reference sequence). This CDR3 is CASSYPKTNTGELFF. The CDR3 DNA reads as TGTGCCAGCAGTTACCCAAAAACGAACACCGGGGAGCTGTTTTTT.

V gene TRBV6-4 combines with J gene TRBJ2-5; 7 bases line up with TRBD1. Germline V lookup: CDR1 MRHNA, CDR2 SNTAGT. The CDR3 extends over 11 amino acids. V lost 10 bases, J lost 4 bases, and 3 bases stayed unmatched. The CDR3 DNA sequence: TGTGCCACCCGACAGGGAGAGACCCAGTACTTC. Residues: CATRQGETQYF.

V is TRBV18 and J is TRBJ1-2; no definite D call. V lost 0 bases and J 4 bases, leaving 12 bases between the germline ends. The CDR3 runs 15 residues. Germline CDR1 reads KGHSH; CDR2 reads LQKENI. CDR3 sequence reads: CASSPPLKGPYGYTF. The CDR3, as DNA: TGTGCCAGCTCACCACCGTTAAAGGGCCCCTATGGCTACACCTTC.

The J gene is TRBJ1-2, the V gene TRBV5-1; D unresolved. The CDR3 contains 14 residues. Germline V CDR1 and CDR2: SGHRS, YFSETQ. Trimming stripped 4 bases from V and 4 bases from J, with 14 bases between. The CDR3 protein is CASSDTGIGYGYTF. CDR3 nucleotide sequence: TGCGCCAGCAGCGATACCGGGATAGGCTATGGCTACACCTTC.

The gene calls are TRBV4-2 and TRBJ2-7; possibly TRBD2 for D (6 bases). V was clipped by 0 bases and J by 0 bases, with 15 bases between them. The CDR3 covers 17 residues. In germline, CDR1 is LGHNA, CDR2 YNFKEQ. In DNA, the CDR3 is TGTGCCAGCAGCCAAGATTTGGTCGGAGGGCCCTCCTACGAGCAGTACTTC. Its protein is CASSQDLVGGPSYEQYF.

The rearrangement joins TRBV27 to TRBJ1-3; D not resolved. Looked up from germline, CDR1 is MNHEY and CDR2 is SMNVEV (reference sequence). V lost 2 bases and J lost 2, with 10 bases in between. The CDR3 has 15 amino acids. The CDR3 region is CASSLRGRAGNTIYF. In DNA, the CDR3 is TGTGCCAGCAGTTTACGTGGAAGGGCTGGAAACACCATATATTTT.